This entry is about one TCR beta chain. Its antigen is not yet known. No quality values exist for individual bases; no much larger clone is one base distant. V loses 8 bases, J loses 3 bases, and the germline ends lie 11 bases apart. The germline V gene supplies CDR1 MNHEY and CDR2 SVGAGI. The CDR3 goes from the cysteine to the phenylalanine over 12 residues. Only CDR3 DNA remains: 36 bases, in frame from the first base. Preparation of the library involved the immunoSEQ multiplex PCR assay. TCRdb took over this immuneACCESS table, retaining in-frame rearrangements with V and J assigned. Such tables are incomplete; in checked studies, under half of the missing clones stem from an unresolved V gene, and the remainder is unexplained. In this sample the table shows about 160,000 clones, approximately 93% of which occur a single time. The ten largest clonotypes hold 8.5% of the sample. This entry is derived from a study of control samples from healthy donors and cancer patients (dated by TCRdb to 2018 to 2021).

Sequencing was carried out using blood. The chain is encoded by TRBV6-5 joined to TRBJ2-7, and the D gene may be TRBD1, 6 bases matching. This TCR was recovered from a woman between 40 and 50 years old in good health. In nucleotide form, the sequence is TGTGCCAGCTCAACAGGGAACTACGAGCAGTACTTC. Its coded protein is CASSTGNYEQYF.